This record concerns one T cell receptor (beta chain) sequence. It has no known antigen specificity. No much larger clonotype is one base removed from it; base qualities were not supplied. According to the germline V gene, CDR1 reads SGHAT and CDR2 reads FQNNGV. The CDR3 starts with the cysteine, ends with the phenylalanine, and has 17 residues. The only DNA kept is the CDR3, 51 bases in frame from the first base. Here V drops 3 bases and J drops 6 bases, and the junction holds 15 bases not matched to any gene. Each collaborating institution followed its own protocols to collect whole blood in K2EDTA tubes. Collaborator samples were shipped for TCRbeta analysis as frozen whole blood, isolated PBMCs, or DNA extracted from either sample type. This entry is derived from a study of blood T cell repertoires in COVID-19 (dated by TCRdb to about 2020). Some background on the complete study: Collaborator samples came from the United States, Italy and Spain and covered acute and convalescent phases of COVID-19. The material from the prospective study consisted of cDNA or gDNA derived from T cells, B-cell-depleted T cells, or PBMCs. The dataset comprised deeply sampled blood TCRbeta repertoires from subjects exposed to, actively infected with, or recovered from COVID-19. The repertoires were made available in a free public database intended to serve as a resource for research on the immune response to SARS-CoV-2. The samples were drawn from the first 160 participants of the ongoing ImmuneRACE study and from 950 to 1,500 subjects provided by 6 global collaborators. Nearly every sample came with metadata listing a de-identified subject ID, COVID-19 status, age in years and sex. Where available, HLA class I and class II types were taken from metadata supplied by the sample provider and were not determined by assay-based typing. What the study reported, not specific to this receptor: How much clinical and demographic metadata was included differed by source and by participant, and the metadata was provided uncurated.

TCRbeta CDR3 regions were amplified from genomic DNA by means of the immunoSEQ Assay, a bias-controlled multiplex PCR. Regarding the original processing steps: The number of nucleated cells in each sample was estimated by amplification of reference gene primers within the assay. To quantify the absolute abundance of each unique TCRbeta CDR3 rearrangement, sequence reads were collapsed and filtered. Productive Simpson clonality was computed per sample as the square root of Simpson's diversity index over productive rearrangements. In its TCRdb copy, this immuneACCESS table keeps in-frame sequences only and misses some clones. Where compared with another copy, unresolved V genes explain less than half of these, and the others have no known cause. V, J and clone size are those of that table, while D and trimming were read from the DNA. This sample comprises around 250,000 clones, around nine tenths of them detected only once. The ten largest clones take up about 7.1% of the sample.

The TCR comes from a woman in her seventies with active or convalescent COVID-19. Sequenced sample: peripheral blood. The chain was built from TRBV11-2 and TRBJ2-7, and 9 junction bases match TRBD1. The CDR3 in this case is CASSFSHTGTGLSEQYF. In nucleotides, the sequence is TGTGCCAGCAGCTTTTCACACACCGGGACAGGGCTTTCCGAGCAGTACTTC.